The 5 T cell receptor beta chains given below trace back to one sample, sequenced in a study of blood T cells in healthy people across ages. Then a second PCR, running roughly 7 to 11 cycles, was carried out with a sample-barcoded 5' primer and a J-beta primer mix. TCRdb passed the 5' RACE reads through MiXCR, listing each CDR3 protein once. The table has hundreds of thousands of distinct CDR3 sequences, 21% seen once. Sequenced material: blood. Source of these receptors: an older man in good health.

This clonotype was seen more than once but under ten times. The chain couples TRBV7-2 to TRBJ1-4, with 8 bases matching TRBD1. The CDR3 is 15 residues long. Germline V gene lookup returns CDR1 SGHTA and CDR2 FQGNSA. V shed 2 bases, J shed 6 bases, and the junction held 5 bases outside the gene matches. Here the CDR3 reads CASSLSGGQDEKLFF. The CDR3 DNA reads as TGTGCCAGCAGCTTATCAGGGGGCCAGGATGAAAAACTGTTTTTT. Based on the CDR3 plus reference TRBV7-2 and TRBJ1-4, the full variable domain is GAGVSQSPSNKVTEKGKDVELRCDPISGHTALYWYRQSLGQGLEFLIYFQGNSAPDKSGLPSDRFSAERTGGSVSTLTIQRTQQEDSAVYLCASSLSGGQDEKLFFGSGTQLSVL.

The sample holds one count of this clonotype. The chain has TRBV5-1 and TRBJ2-7, with TRBD1 identical over 8 bases. The junction had 10 bases not matched to a gene; V was cut back by 4 bases and J by 4 bases. Germline lookup yields CDR1 SGHRS and CDR2 YFSETQ. CDR3 length: 15 amino acids. The CDR3 loop reads CASSPGTGPPYEQYF. In DNA, the CDR3 is TGCGCCAGCAGCCCCGGGACAGGTCCCCCTTACGAGCAGTACTTC.

The CDR3 region is CSARDRHRGNEQFF. The DNA for the CDR3 is TGCAGTGCTAGAGATCGTCACAGGGGAAATGAGCAGTTCTTC. J is TRBJ2-1 and V is TRBV20-1; 7 bases agree with TRBD1. The CDR3 covers 14 residues. The J segment lost 7 bases and the V segment lost 0 bases, leaving 6 bases of the junction unmatched. CDR1 DFQATT and CDR2 SNEGSKA come from the germline V gene (reference sequence).

The V call is TRBV7-8, the J call TRBJ2-5; 7 bases agree with TRBD2. The DNA matches TRBJ2-7 better at its end, which makes the J call doubtful. The CDR3 spans 12 residues. The germline V gene has CDR1 SGHVS and CDR2 FQNEAQ. The CDR3 DNA reads as TGTGCCAGCACGGTAGCGGGCTACGAGCAGTACTTC. Protein product: CASTVAGYEQYF.

In its sample, this clonotype was seen many times. The genes are TRBV29-1 and TRBJ1-4; a possible D gene is TRBD1 (5 bases). Germline assignment: CDR1 SQVTM and CDR2 ANQGSEA. This CDR3 comprises 13 residues. The ends were cut back, 5 bases at V and 7 bases at J, with 14 bases in the middle. The CDR3 sequence is CSVQDTWGEKLFF. Written as DNA, the CDR3 is TGCAGCGTTCAGGACACCTGGGGTGAAAAACTGTTTTTT.